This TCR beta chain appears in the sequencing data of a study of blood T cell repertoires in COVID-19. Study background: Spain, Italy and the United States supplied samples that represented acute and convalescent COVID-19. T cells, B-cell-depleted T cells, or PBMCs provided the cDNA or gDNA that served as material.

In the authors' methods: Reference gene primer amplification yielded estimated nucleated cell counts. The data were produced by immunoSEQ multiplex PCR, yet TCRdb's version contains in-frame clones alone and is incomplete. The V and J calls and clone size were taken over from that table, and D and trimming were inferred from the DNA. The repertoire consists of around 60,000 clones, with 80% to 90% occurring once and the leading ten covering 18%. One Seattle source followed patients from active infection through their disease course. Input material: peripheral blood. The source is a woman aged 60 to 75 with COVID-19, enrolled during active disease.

DNA of the CDR3: TGTGCCAGCAGCTATGGGTTGAAACAGGGGTCCTATAATTCACCCCTCCACTTT. Protein: CASSYGLKQGSYNSPLHF. The J gene is TRBJ1-6, the V gene TRBV7-9, with 7 bases matching TRBD1. Germline CDR1 SEHNR, CDR2 FQNEAQ (reference sequence). V lost 4 bases and J lost 1; bases outside the gene matches: 10. This CDR3 spans 18 amino acids. Supplemented by reference TRBV7-9 and TRBJ1-6, the full variable domain reads DTGVSQNPRHKITKRGQNVTFRCDPISEHNRLYWYRQTLGQGPEFLTYFQNEAQLEKSRLLSDRFSAERPKGSFSTLEIQRTEQGDSAMYLCASSYGLKQGSYNSPLHFGNGTRLTVT.